This T cell receptor beta chain was profiled in a study of blood T cell repertoires in COVID-19. Clinical histories supplied by participants themselves formed the basis of cohort assignment. Under the authors' procedure: Estimation of nucleated cell counts relied on the amplification of reference gene primers. TCRdb keeps only in-frame clones here, not all; method: immunoSEQ multiplex PCR. V and J calls and clone size are copied from that table; D and trimming were computed from the DNA. The repertoire holds 330,000 or so clones, with less than 90% as singletons. The CDR3 length is 13 residues. Germline CDR1 and CDR2: SGDLS and YYNGEE. Trimming shortened V by 0 bases and J by 2 bases, and 4 bases separated the two germline ends.

The sequencing sample was made of PBMCs or T cells enriched from blood (not recorded which). The V gene is TRBV9, the J gene TRBJ2-3; no firm D call. The origin of this receptor is a woman in her thirties who had recovered from COVID-19. CDR3: CASSVAVTDTQYF. In nucleotides, the CDR3 is TGTGCCAGCAGCGTAGCTGTCACAGATACGCAGTATTTT. Looking up the rest from reference TRBV9 and TRBJ2-3 gives the full variable domain: DSGVTQTPKHLITATGQRVTLRCSPRSGDLSVYWYQQSLDQGLQFLIQYYNGEERAKGNILERFSAQQFPDLHSELNLSSLELGDSALYFCASSVAVTDTQYFGPGTRLTVL.